These 30 T cell receptor beta chains were sequenced from one sample in a study of cytotoxic CD8 clonotypes in ibrutinib-treated CLL. The assay was immunoSEQ multiplex PCR, and TCRdb's table has in-frame clones only and misses some. The sample yields approximately 120,000 clones, approximately 80% seen once. The sample was PBMCs, taken after 24 months of ibrutinib treatment. The receptors derive from a human donor with chronic lymphocytic leukemia.

A single count supports this clone. V and J are TRBV15 and TRBJ2-7; 9 bases agree with TRBD2. The germline CDR1 and CDR2 sequences are LNHNV and YYDKDF (reference sequence). Trimming at V came to 0 bases and at J to 3 bases, leaving 9 bases not matched to a gene. The CDR3 contains 17 residues. The chain's CDR3 is CATSRDAVAGALYEQYF. CDR3 nucleotides: TGTGCCACCAGCAGAGACGCTGTAGCGGGGGCCCTCTACGAGCAGTACTTC.

The V and J genes are TRBV15 and TRBJ2-3; TRBD1 or TRBD2 may be the D gene (5 bases each). This CDR3 has 14 residues. The germline CDR1 and CDR2 sequences are LNHNV and YYDKDF (reference sequence). V shed 5 bases and J shed 3 bases, with 12 bases lying between them. CDR3 protein: CATSYQGPTDTQYF. The CDR3 nucleotides read TGTGCCACCAGCTATCAGGGACCGACAGATACGCAGTATTTT.

This chain uses TRBV6-1 with TRBJ2-4; TRBD2 might be the D (5 bases). Germline CDR1 MNHNS, CDR2 SASEGT. The length of the CDR3 is 13 residues. V gave up 10 bases and J gave up 8 bases, with 18 bases separating them. In DNA form, the CDR3 reads TGTGCCATCGAGTCGACACCCGGGGACATTCAGTACTTC. This translates into CAIESTPGDIQYF.

The table lists this clone with a count of one. The chain has TRBV7-8 and TRBJ1-1, with 7 bases that match TRBD1. Per the germline V gene, CDR1 is SGHVS and CDR2 is FQNEAQ. V was pared by 5 bases and J by 0 bases, with 6 bases of the junction left unmatched. CDR3 size: 15 residues. For the CDR3, the DNA is TGTGCCAGCAGCCAAGAGGGGGCGGTGAACACTGAAGCTTTCTTT. This encodes CASSQEGAVNTEAFF.

The chain carries TRBV7-2 and TRBJ1-5; possible D gene TRBD1, 5 bases. This CDR3 spans 16 amino acids. Trimming removed 1 base at V and 3 bases at J, with 13 bases between. The V gene's germline CDR1 is SGHTA and CDR2 FQGNSA. The CDR3 DNA follows: TGTGCCAGCAGCTTAGTTCAAGGGGTTTTCAATCAGCCCCAGCATTTT. Amino acid sequence: CASSLVQGVFNQPQHF.

This chain uses TRBV30 with TRBJ2-3; no clear D gene. V was pared by 0 bases and J by 3 bases, with 10 bases between. Germline lookup yields CDR1 GTSNPN and CDR2 SVGIG (reference sequence). The CDR3 contains 14 residues. The chain's CDR3 is CAWSVGPVTDTQYF. For the CDR3, the DNA is TGTGCCTGGAGTGTAGGGCCAGTTACAGATACGCAGTATTTT.

The chain has TRBV19 and TRBJ1-1; D is perhaps TRBD1 (5 bases). Trimming left V 7 bases short and J 4 bases short, with 13 bases between. The CDR3 is 13 amino acids. The V gene's germline CDR1 is LNHDA and CDR2 SQIVND (reference sequence). CDR3 protein: CASIPTVGTEAFF. The CDR3 DNA reads TGTGCCAGTATCCCGACAGTAGGCACTGAAGCTTTCTTT.

CDR3 sequence reads: CASSLVYGGPYEQYF. In DNA, the CDR3 is TGTGCCAGCAGCTTAGTCTACGGGGGGCCCTACGAGCAGTACTTC. V gene TRBV11-2 combines with J gene TRBJ2-7; tentative D call: TRBD2 (7 bases). The ends were cut back, 1 base at V and 2 bases at J, with 12 bases in the middle. The CDR3 totals 15 residues. The germline V gene has CDR1 SGHAT and CDR2 FQNNGV. Using reference TRBV11-2 and TRBJ2-7 for the parts outside the CDR3, the full variable domain is EAGVAQSPRYKIIEKRQSVAFWCNPISGHATLYWYQQILGQGPKLLIQFQNNGVVDDSQLPKDRFSAERLKGVDSTLKIQPAKLEDSAVYLCASSLVYGGPYEQYFGPGTRLTVT.

This rearrangement joins TRBV5-1 to TRBJ1-1; D is unclear. The CDR3 has 13 amino acids. Germline CDR1 and CDR2: SGHRS and YFSETQ. Trimming removed 4 bases at V and 1 base at J, with 8 bases between. The CDR3 protein is CASSRNRNTEAFF. In DNA form, the CDR3 reads TGCGCCAGCAGCCGCAACAGGAACACTGAAGCTTTCTTT.

For the CDR3, the DNA is TGCGCCAGCAGTGGGGGGACAGGGGTAGGGGAGCAGTACTTC. This gives the protein CASSGGTGVGEQYF. The V gene is TRBV10-2, the J gene TRBJ2-7, with TRBD1 matching over 10 bases. The CDR3 spans 14 residues. With 4 bases clipped from V and 7 bases from J, the junction kept 7 bases outside the gene matches. CDR1 WSHSY and CDR2 SAAADI come from the germline V gene.

The V call is TRBV7-9, the J call TRBJ2-3; 7 bases align to TRBD1. The CDR3 length is 15 residues. Germline V gene lookup returns CDR1 SEHNR and CDR2 FQNEAQ (reference sequence). J was trimmed by 0 bases and V by 2 bases; bases with no gene match: 2. The CDR3 nucleotides read TGTGCCAGCAGCTTACGCAGGGGGAGCACAGATACGCAGTATTTT. This encodes CASSLRRGSTDTQYF.

V is TRBV2 and J is TRBJ1-5; TRBD1 might be the D (6 bases). This CDR3 contains 12 residues. Trimming removed 6 bases from V and 6 bases from J, with 9 bases in between. CDR1 and CDR2 from the germline V gene are SNHLY and FYNNEI. The CDR3 bases are TGTGCCAGCAGCCCACAGGGTCAGCCCCAGCATTTT. This translates into CASSPQGQPQHF.

This sequence joins TRBV6-5 and TRBJ1-5, with D unresolved. Germline values: CDR1 MNHEY, CDR2 SVGAGI. The CDR3 is made up of 15 amino acids. The germline V and J ends were trimmed by 4 bases and 3 bases, with 13 bases remaining between them. The CDR3 nucleotides are TGTGCCAGCAGTTCCGGCAGCGCCTTCAATCAGCCCCAGCATTTT. Translated, it gives CASSSGSAFNQPQHF.

V is TRBV6-5 and J is TRBJ1-6; no clear D. Trimming shortened V by 0 bases and J by 0 bases, and 6 bases separated the two germline ends. Germline V gene data show CDR1 as MNHEY and CDR2 as SVGAGI. The CDR3 totals 16 residues. CDR3 amino acids: CASSYSWDSYNSPLHF. CDR3 DNA: TGTGCCAGCAGTTACTCCTGGGACTCCTATAATTCACCCCTCCACTTT.

This clone was counted a single time. The rearrangement joins TRBV19 to TRBJ1-3; D gene ambiguous. V lost 3 bases and J lost 2, with 11 bases in between. Germline CDR1 is LNHDA and CDR2 is SQIVND (reference sequence). This CDR3 is 15 amino acids long. The CDR3 bases are TGTGCCAGTAGTATCGCGGACGGGCCTGGAAACACCATATATTTT. This sequence encodes CASSIADGPGNTIYF.

There are a few counts of this clone. The rearrangement uses TRBV28 and TRBJ1-5; D gene ambiguous. In germline, CDR1 is MDHEN, CDR2 SYDVKM. The CDR3 has 11 amino acids. V was trimmed by 2 bases and J by 12 bases, leaving 8 bases between them. The CDR3 nucleotides are TGTGCCAGCAGTTTACGTGGGAACCAGCATTTT. It specifies CASSLRGNQHF.

This chain uses TRBV5-1 with TRBJ2-7; TRBD1 or TRBD2 may be the D gene (5 bases each). Trimming shortened V by 5 bases and J by 3 bases, and 15 bases separated the two germline ends. Germline values: CDR1 SGHRS, CDR2 YFSETQ. The CDR3 runs 14 residues. CDR3 DNA sequence: TGCGCCAGCAGGAGGACACCGGCGGGCTACGAGCAGTACTTC. Encoded protein: CASRRTPAGYEQYF.

In its sample, this clone was seen once. Other DNA sequences from this sample encode an identical CDR3 as well. The CDR3 DNA reads as TGTGCCAGCTCACCATCGACCCCAGCGACAAATTCACCCCTCCACTTT. It codes for CASSPSTPATNSPLHF. J is TRBJ1-6 and V is TRBV18; the D is unclear. The CDR3 sequence is 16 residues long. From germline, CDR1 is KGHSH and CDR2 LQKENI. The V end lost 2 bases, the J end lost 7 bases, and 15 bases lay between the germline ends.

This sequence joins TRBV7-9 and TRBJ1-4, with D possibly being TRBD1 (6 bases). There are 19 residues in the CDR3. Trimming cost V 5 bases and J 0 bases, with 22 bases left between them. CDR1 and CDR2 (germline): SEHNR, FQNEAQ (reference sequence). In DNA form, the CDR3 reads TGTGCCAGCAGCCCCGCCGTTGGGGGGGCATACGCAACTAATGAAAAACTGTTTTTT. Protein product: CASSPAVGGAYATNEKLFF.

A few counts support this clone. The rearrangement joins TRBV5-6 to TRBJ1-2; TRBD1 aligns across 10 bases. V lost 4 bases to trimming and J lost 5 bases; unmatched junction nucleotides: 11. The CDR3 runs 16 residues. CDR1 SGHDT and CDR2 YYEEEE come from the germline V gene. The CDR3 spells CASSRRTGGTLYGYTF. DNA for the CDR3: TGTGCCAGCAGCCGCAGGACAGGGGGGACCCTTTATGGCTACACCTTC.

V usage is TRBV27 and J usage is TRBJ2-3; 8 nucleotides line up with TRBD2. CDR1 is MNHEY, CDR2 SMNVEV, per germline (reference sequence). CDR3 length equals 16 residues. With 2 bases clipped from V and 3 bases from J, the junction kept 7 bases outside the gene matches. The CDR3 sequence is CASSLDAGGVTDTQYF. The CDR3 DNA reads TGTGCCAGCAGTTTAGATGCGGGGGGTGTAACAGATACGCAGTATTTT.

This clone was observed a few times. This chain uses TRBV11-2 with TRBJ2-3, with 12 bases fitting TRBD1. The germline V gene encodes CDR1 SGHAT and CDR2 FQNNGV. There are 16 residues in the CDR3. J gave up 5 bases and V 3 bases, and 6 bases lay outside the gene matches. The CDR3 DNA is TGTGCCAGCAGCTTCATCGGGACAGGGGGCAGAGATACGCAGTATTTT. This translates into CASSFIGTGGRDTQYF.

This clone came up once. CDR3: CASSLGTPEAFF. Here the CDR3 DNA reads TGTGCCAGCAGCTTGGGGACTCCAGAAGCTTTCTTT. The chain employs TRBV5-5 and TRBJ1-1; no definite D call. The germline V gene encodes CDR1 SGHKS and CDR2 YYEKEE (reference sequence). The V end was cut by 0 bases, the J end by 8 bases, with 8 bases between. This CDR3 comprises 12 residues.

This clone showed up just once. The chain employs TRBV7-2 and TRBJ1-2; 9 bases are shared with TRBD1. The CDR3 sequence is 15 residues long. Germline V gene lookup returns CDR1 SGHTA and CDR2 FQGNSA. Unmatched junction bases numbered 10, after V lost 5 bases and J lost 6 bases. This CDR3 reads CASSTQTGGKNGYTF. The CDR3 DNA is TGTGCCAGCAGCACCCAAACAGGGGGCAAAAATGGCTACACCTTC.

The chain has TRBV9 and TRBJ2-7; no reliable D call. V lost 0 bases and J lost 3, with 10 bases in between. CDR3 size: 14 residues. CDR1 and CDR2 (germline): SGDLS, YYNGEE. This CDR3 is CASSVASGSYEQYF. In DNA, the CDR3 is TGTGCCAGCAGCGTAGCGTCGGGCAGCTACGAGCAGTACTTC.

In its sample, this clone was seen once. This chain joins TRBV10-2 and TRBJ2-7; no definite D call. The CDR3 is made up of 13 amino acids. Germline assignment: CDR1 WSHSY and CDR2 SAAADI. V lost 4 bases, J lost 6 bases, and 13 bases lay in between. The CDR3 DNA reads TGCGCCAGCAGTGGGGCTTTTTCGGGCGAGCAGTACTTC. Its translation: CASSGAFSGEQYF.

This clone was seen only once. The rearrangement links TRBV19 to TRBJ1-6; 9 bases are shared with TRBD1. The CDR3 runs to 15 residues. Trimming removed 5 bases from V and 7 bases from J; junction bases left unmatched: 6. Germline CDR1 and CDR2: LNHDA and SQIVND (reference sequence). The CDR3, as DNA: TGTGCCAGTAGTCCGGGACAGGGCTTCAATTCACCCCTCCACTTT. It yields the protein CASSPGQGFNSPLHF.

The chain recombines TRBV18 with TRBJ2-3; 9 bases fit TRBD1. CDR3 size: 15 residues. CDR1 KGHSH and CDR2 LQKENI come from the germline V gene. Trimming took 2 bases from V and 3 from J; bases not matched to a gene: 3. The CDR3 DNA reads TGTGCCAGCTCACCAGGACAGGGGCGGACAGATACGCAGTATTTT. Protein: CASSPGQGRTDTQYF.

The V gene is TRBV15, the J gene TRBJ1-5; no definite D call. The CDR3 runs 15 residues. The V end lost 6 bases, the J end lost 2 bases, and 14 bases lay between the germline ends. Germline V gives CDR1 LNHNV, CDR2 YYDKDF (reference sequence). The CDR3 DNA is TGTGCCACCAGTCGCTCGAACGCGGGCAATCAGCCCCAGCATTTT. Translated: CATSRSNAGNQPQHF.

The chain couples TRBV5-1 to TRBJ2-7; no reliable D call. The ends were cut back, 0 bases at V and 6 bases at J, with 13 bases in the middle. Germline CDR1 and CDR2: SGHRS and YFSETQ. The CDR3 loop spans 14 amino acids. The CDR3 reads CASSLEPSNTEQYF. DNA of the CDR3: TGCGCCAGCAGCTTGGAACCCAGTAATACCGAGCAGTACTTC.